What follows are 24 T cell receptor beta chains derived from one specimen sequenced in a study of cytomegalovirus exposure and HLA in healthy donors (dated 2017 in TCRdb). The method was the immunoSEQ multiplex PCR assay. For the multiplex PCR, a mixture combining 60 forward primers for TCR Vbeta segments and 13 reverse primers for TCR Jbeta segments was used. TCRdb provides this immuneACCESS table in a form limited to in-frame rearrangements. Some clones are lacking; in checked studies, under half of them reflect an unresolved V gene, and why the rest are absent is not known. This sample holds about 120,000 clones; nearly 65% were observed only once. 10% of the sample lies in the top ten. The sequenced sample consisted of PBMCs. Receptor source: a man between 35 and 55 years old in good health and CMV-seropositive.

This clone turned up a few times. The chain is built from TRBV27 and TRBJ2-2; 9 bases line up with TRBD2. V gave up 4 bases and J gave up 3 bases; unmatched junction bases: 3. Germline V gene data show CDR1 as MNHEY and CDR2 as SMNVEV (reference sequence). The CDR3 is 15 amino acids. The CDR3 region has the DNA TGTGCCAGCAGTTCGGGGACTAGCTACACCGGGGAGCTGTTTTTT. Translation: CASSSGTSYTGELFF.

This chain joins TRBV4-2 and TRBJ2-5, with a weak D call TRBD1 (6 bases). The closer fit of TRBJ2-7 to the DNA end suggests the J call may be wrong. This CDR3 comprises 15 residues. Germline V gene sequence: CDR1 LGHNA, CDR2 YNFKEQ. The CDR3 DNA follows: TGTGCCAGCAGCCAAGCATCTGGGGGCGGGTACGAGCAGTACTTC. Protein: CASSQASGGGYEQYF.

The rearrangement uses TRBV11-2 and TRBJ2-7, with unresolved D. This CDR3 has 14 amino acids. Germline loops: CDR1 SGHAT, CDR2 FQNNGV. The V gene lost 0 bases and the J gene lost 4 bases, with 10 bases spanning the gap. DNA of the CDR3: TGTGCCAGCAGCTTAGAGGGCACTTATTACGAGCAGTACTTC. Its protein product is CASSLEGTYYEQYF.

A few counts support this clone. The gene calls are TRBV19 and TRBJ1-2, with TRBD1 as a possible D gene (6 bases). V lost 2 bases and J 2 bases, leaving 6 bases between the germline ends. This CDR3 region has 13 residues. From germline, CDR1 is LNHDA and CDR2 SQIVND (reference sequence). The CDR3 DNA reads as TGTGCCAGTAGTATACAGGGGAACTATGGCTACACCTTC. Its translation: CASSIQGNYGYTF.

The J gene is TRBJ2-7, the V gene TRBV27; 8 bases agree with TRBD1. The CDR3 loop spans 15 amino acids. The trim removed 5 bases at V and 0 bases at J, leaving 6 bases unmatched. Looked up from germline, CDR1 is MNHEY and CDR2 is SMNVEV (reference sequence). In nucleotides, the CDR3 is TGTGCCAGCAGTCCCCGACAGGGGCTCTCCTACGAGCAGTACTTC. Encoded protein: CASSPRQGLSYEQYF.

This clone was found once. The chain uses TRBV30 and TRBJ1-3; 8 positions agree with TRBD1. V trimming: 2 bases; J trimming: 9 bases; junction bases outside the gene matches: 9. The CDR3 consists of 14 residues. Per the germline V gene, CDR1 is GTSNPN and CDR2 is SVGIG (reference sequence). The CDR3 DNA is TGTGCCTGGAGTCCCGACAGGGGAGAGATCACCATATATTTT. It encodes CAWSPDRGEITIYF. The entire variable domain, with the rest obtained from reference TRBV30 and TRBJ1-3, is as follows: SQTIHQWPATLVQPVGSPLSLECTVEGTSNPNLYWYRQAAGRGLQLLFYSVGIGQISSEVPQNLSASRPQDRQFILSSKKLLLSDSGFYLCAWSPDRGEITIYFGEGSWLTVV.

The chain couples TRBV9 to TRBJ2-7; TRBD2 agrees at 7 bases. The germline V gene has CDR1 SGDLS and CDR2 YYNGEE. Trimming removed 3 bases from V and 6 bases from J; junction bases left unmatched: 3. This CDR3 comprises 12 residues. CDR3 region: CASSAGGAEQYF. The CDR3 nucleotides read TGTGCCAGCAGCGCGGGAGGTGCCGAGCAGTACTTC.

The gene calls are TRBV27 and TRBJ2-7, with D possibly TRBD1 on 6 matching bases. This CDR3 has 13 residues. CDR1 and CDR2 (germline): MNHEY, SMNVEV (reference sequence). V was clipped by 5 bases and J by 6 bases, with 14 bases between them. The CDR3 coding sequence is TGTGCCAGCAGTGAGATAAGACAGGCCGAGCAGTACTTC. It translates to CASSEIRQAEQYF.

The V gene is TRBV10-3, the J gene TRBJ1-5; possible D gene TRBD1, 5 bases. There are 16 residues in the CDR3. Per germline, CDR1 ENHRY and CDR2 SYGVKD. V lost 6 bases to trimming and J lost 0 bases, with 15 bases between them. The CDR3 sequence is CAISFGGIDSNQPQHF. The CDR3 nucleotides are TGTGCCATCAGCTTCGGGGGGATTGATAGCAATCAGCCCCAGCATTTT.

This clone was counted between two and nine times. The genes are TRBV5-1 and TRBJ1-1, with a weak D call TRBD1 (5 bases). The germline V and J ends were trimmed by 1 base and 1 base, with 14 bases remaining between them. This CDR3 contains 16 residues. CDR1 and CDR2 (germline): SGHRS, YFSETQ. The CDR3 nucleotides read TGCGCCAGCAGCTTGAGTTGGGGCGGGAGGAACACTGAAGCTTTCTTT. Its protein product is CASSLSWGGRNTEAFF. The variable domain in full, with the rest retrieved from reference TRBV5-1 and TRBJ1-1, is KAGVTQTPRYLIKTRGQQVTLSCSPISGHRSVSWYQQTPGQGLQFLFEYFSETQRNKGNFPGRFSGRQFSNSRSEMNVSTLELGDSALYLCASSLSWGGRNTEAFFGQGTRLTVV.

The V gene is TRBV28, the J gene TRBJ1-3; 10 bases align to TRBD1. From germline, CDR1 is MDHEN and CDR2 SYDVKM. This CDR3 is 17 amino acids long. With 11 bases clipped from V and 5 bases from J, the junction kept 18 bases outside the gene matches. The CDR3: CASREVGRQGARNTIYF. The CDR3 nucleotides are TGTGCCTCCCGGGAAGTGGGTCGACAGGGGGCTCGAAACACCATATATTTT.

The rearrangement links TRBV5-5 to TRBJ1-5; 8 nucleotides line up with TRBD1. J gave up 6 bases and V 5 bases, and 4 bases lay outside the gene matches. Germline V lookup: CDR1 SGHKS, CDR2 YYEKEE (reference sequence). The length of the CDR3 is 13 residues. CDR3 sequence (DNA): TGTGCCAGCAGGCCGGACAGGGTTCAGCCCCAGCATTTT. Protein product: CASRPDRVQPQHF.

This sequence joins TRBV16 and TRBJ1-5; 7 bases match TRBD1. The CDR3 sequence is 15 residues long. Germline CDR1 is KGHSY and CDR2 is FQNENV. V shed 1 base and J 7 bases; nucleotides not matched to a gene: 7. Here the CDR3 reads CASSQLGSRGQPQHF. The CDR3 bases are TGTGCCAGCAGCCAATTGGGGTCCAGGGGGCAGCCCCAGCATTTT.

The chain carries TRBV12-5 and TRBJ1-2; 8 bases line up with TRBD1. The trim removed 6 bases at V and 14 bases at J, leaving 5 bases unmatched. The CDR3 is 10 amino acids. Germline CDR1 and CDR2: LGHNT and FRNRAP. CDR3 sequence reads: CASGDRVGTF. The CDR3 DNA reads as TGTGCTAGTGGGGACAGGGTGGGGACCTTC.

This chain links TRBV11-2 with TRBJ2-7; 7 bases agree with TRBD1. V dropped 2 bases and J dropped 3; count of bases not matched to a gene: 13. Germline V gives CDR1 SGHAT, CDR2 FQNNGV. The CDR3 totals 17 residues. CDR3 sequence reads: CASSLPGQARGFYEQYF. The CDR3 nucleotides read TGTGCCAGCAGCTTACCCGGACAGGCGCGAGGTTTCTACGAGCAGTACTTC.

This chain uses TRBV27 with TRBJ1-6; no definite D call. CDR3 length: 16 amino acids. In germline, CDR1 is MNHEY, CDR2 SMNVEV (reference sequence). Trimming shortened V by 6 bases and J by 0 bases, and 12 bases separated the two germline ends. For the CDR3, the DNA is TGTGCCAGCAGCGCCCGAGGGAGCTCCTATAATTCACCCCTCCACTTT. Translated, it gives CASSARGSSYNSPLHF.

The rearrangement links TRBV6-5 to TRBJ2-5, with TRBD2 matching over 9 bases. From germline, CDR1 is MNHEY and CDR2 SVGAGI. This CDR3 contains 15 residues. V dropped 2 bases and J dropped 4; count of bases not matched to a gene: 5. The CDR3 here is CASSYGGGAGETQYF. In nucleotides, the CDR3 is TGTGCCAGCAGTTACGGCGGGGGGGCCGGAGAGACCCAGTACTTC.

The V call is TRBV7-3, the J call TRBJ2-1; 7 nucleotides agree with TRBD2. The germline V gene has CDR1 SGHTA and CDR2 FQGTGA. V lost 2 bases and J lost 1; bases outside the gene matches: 14. This CDR3 has 19 residues. The CDR3 sequence: CASSLRGWVAGDSYNEQFF. In DNA, the CDR3 is TGTGCCAGCAGCTTACGGGGTTGGGTCGCGGGAGATTCCTACAATGAGCAGTTCTTC.

This chain connects TRBV10-3 to TRBJ2-5; the match to TRBD1 covers 8 bases. From germline, CDR1 is ENHRY and CDR2 SYGVKD. The length of the CDR3 is 16 residues. After removal of 0 bases from V and 5 bases from J, the junction contained 8 bases not matched to a gene. CDR3 nucleotide sequence: TGTGCCATCAGTGAGTCTTACGGACAGGGTGGGGAGACCCAGTACTTC. Its protein product is CAISESYGQGGETQYF.

CDR3 region: CASSVSGGGPNEQFF. DNA for the CDR3: TGTGCCAGCAGCGTTAGCGGGGGGGGTCCCAATGAGCAGTTCTTC. This chain uses TRBV9 with TRBJ2-1; the match to TRBD2 covers 11 bases. The CDR3 totals 15 residues. V lost 2 bases, J lost 6 bases, and 4 bases stayed unmatched. Germline V CDR1 and CDR2: SGDLS, YYNGEE.

This chain joins TRBV4-1 and TRBJ2-5; 7 bases agree with TRBD1. J gave up 5 bases and V 4 bases, and 16 bases lay outside the gene matches. Germline CDR1 and CDR2: MGHRA and YSYEKL. CDR3 size: 17 residues. CDR3 nucleotides: TGCGCCAGCAGCCCACGCCTGGACAGGAACCTTCGGGAGACCCAGTACTTC. Its protein is CASSPRLDRNLRETQYF.

This rearrangement joins TRBV9 to TRBJ1-3; 9 positions match TRBD1. Looked up from germline, CDR1 is SGDLS and CDR2 is YYNGEE. This CDR3 contains 15 residues. Trimming removed 4 bases from V and 3 bases from J; junction bases left unmatched: 5. Written as DNA, the CDR3 is TGTGCCAGCAGCCTAACGACAGGGGGTGGAAACACCATATATTTT. It is translated as CASSLTTGGGNTIYF.

This chain connects TRBV5-1 to TRBJ2-1; tentative D call: TRBD1 (5 bases). V lost 7 bases, J lost 0 bases, and 14 bases lay in between. Germline lookup yields CDR1 SGHRS and CDR2 YFSETQ. The CDR3 loop spans 15 amino acids. CDR3 sequence: CASAPREGSYNEQFF. The CDR3 nucleotides read TGCGCCAGCGCTCCCAGGGAAGGCTCCTACAATGAGCAGTTCTTC.

On this clone itself: The same CDR3 arises from other DNA sequences in this sample as well. This chain connects TRBV9 to TRBJ2-3; maybe TRBD2 (5 bases). The germline CDR1 and CDR2 sequences are SGDLS and YYNGEE. V shed 0 bases and J shed 3 bases, with 5 bases lying between them. The CDR3 extends over 13 amino acids. Here the CDR3 reads CASSVGGTDTQYF. CDR3 bases: TGTGCCAGCAGCGTAGGAGGGACAGATACGCAGTATTTT.